These 29 T cell receptor beta chains were sequenced from one sample in a study of OX40 agonist ivuxolimab in advanced cancers. Profiling relied on immunoSEQ multiplex PCR, and the TCRdb table lists in-frame clones only, not all of them. The sample lists about 26,000 clones, roughly 90% occurring once. The sample was CD4+ or CD8+ T cells sorted from blood, taken in a trial of the OX40 agonist ivuxolimab. These receptors were taken from an adult with an advanced solid tumor such as melanoma, head and neck, liver or kidney cancer.

The chain uses TRBV15 and TRBJ1-5, with D perhaps TRBD1 (5 bases). Germline values: CDR1 LNHNV, CDR2 YYDKDF (reference sequence). This CDR3 is 16 amino acids long. V was clipped by 0 bases and J by 0 bases, with 9 bases between them. The CDR3 protein is CATSREWGSSNQPQHF. The CDR3 nucleotides are TGTGCCACCAGCAGAGAGTGGGGCAGTAGCAATCAGCCCCAGCATTTT. The whole variable domain, filled in from reference TRBV15 and TRBJ1-5, reads DAMVIQNPRYQVTQFGKPVTLSCSQTLNHNVMYWYQQKSSQAPKLLFHYYDKDFNNEADTPDNFQSRRPNTSFCFLDIRSPGLGDTAMYLCATSREWGSSNQPQHFGDGTRLSIL.

This sequence joins TRBV4-3 and TRBJ1-1; D is undetermined. V lost 0 bases, J lost 1 base, and 12 bases lay in between. There are 16 residues in the CDR3. Germline CDR1 reads LGHNA; CDR2 reads YSLEER. Written as DNA, the CDR3 is TGCGCCAGCAGCCAAGATAATTGGGCCCCGAACACTGAAGCTTTCTTT. Protein product: CASSQDNWAPNTEAFF.

With regard to this clone: Other DNA sequences of this sample code for an identical CDR3. The rearrangement links TRBV4-1 to TRBJ1-1, with a weak D call TRBD1 (5 bases). Germline assignment: CDR1 MGHRA and CDR2 YSYEKL. V gave up 4 bases and J gave up 0 bases, with 15 bases separating them. CDR3 length: 16 residues. The CDR3 region is CASSREKGQMNTEAFF. Here the CDR3 DNA reads TGCGCCAGCAGCCGCGAAAAGGGGCAGATGAACACTGAAGCTTTCTTT.

The rearrangement joins TRBV5-4 to TRBJ2-5; TRBD2 matches 10 bases. This CDR3 spans 13 amino acids. Germline loops: CDR1 SGHNT, CDR2 YYREEE (reference sequence). J lost 5 bases, V lost 5 bases, and 3 bases had no gene match. CDR3 DNA sequence: TGTGCCAGCAGAGGACTAGCGGACGAGACCCAGTACTTC. It specifies CASRGLADETQYF.

V is TRBV15 and J is TRBJ2-3, with 7 bases lining up with TRBD2. Unmatched junction bases numbered 4, after V lost 3 bases and J lost 4 bases. Germline loops: CDR1 LNHNV, CDR2 YYDKDF (reference sequence). The CDR3 consists of 14 residues. The CDR3 here is CATSSGGEADTQYF. CDR3 bases: TGTGCCACCAGCAGTGGGGGGGAGGCAGATACGCAGTATTTT.

The rearrangement links TRBV28 to TRBJ1-5; 8 bases fit TRBD1. V shed 3 bases, J shed 0 bases, and the junction held 10 bases outside the gene matches. The CDR3 is made up of 18 amino acids. Germline V CDR1 and CDR2: MDHEN, SYDVKM. In DNA form, the CDR3 reads TGTGCCAGCAGTTTCAGGGGGCGGCTTGGGTATAGCAATCAGCCCCAGCATTTT. The encoded protein is CASSFRGRLGYSNQPQHF.

The chain joins TRBV7-8 to TRBJ2-7; TRBD2 matches at 8 bases. In germline, CDR1 is SGHVS, CDR2 FQNEAQ. V lost 6 bases, J lost 0 bases, and 10 bases stayed unmatched. The CDR3 has 16 amino acids. The CDR3 DNA sequence: TGTGCCAGCAGTCCGGGGGGGACTATGAGCTCCTACGAGCAGTACTTC. Its protein product is CASSPGGTMSSYEQYF. Together with reference TRBV7-8 and TRBJ2-7, the CDR3 gives the full variable domain: GAGVSQSPRYKVAKRGQDVALRCDPISGHVSLFWYQQALGQGPEFLTYFQNEAQLDKSGLPSDRFFAERPEGSVSTLKIQRTQQEDSAVYLCASSPGGTMSSYEQYFGPGTRLTVT.

The chain uses TRBV6-1 and TRBJ2-7, with unresolved D. Germline V gene sequence: CDR1 MNHNS, CDR2 SASEGT. V was pared by 2 bases and J by 2 bases, with 7 bases between. The CDR3 totals 13 residues. This chain's CDR3 is CASSEIWTYEQYF. CDR3 coding DNA: TGTGCCAGCAGTGAAATTTGGACCTACGAGCAGTACTTC.

This clone was observed a single time. The chain uses TRBV30 and TRBJ2-1; possible D gene TRBD2, 5 bases. V lost 1 base and J 0 bases, leaving 10 bases between the germline ends. The CDR3 runs to 15 residues. Germline CDR1 reads GTSNPN; CDR2 reads SVGIG (reference sequence). The CDR3 reads CAWSASGFSYNEQFF. The CDR3 DNA follows: TGTGCCTGGAGTGCGAGCGGATTCTCCTACAATGAGCAGTTCTTC.

The chain links TRBV10-2 to TRBJ1-1; tentatively, D is TRBD1 (5 bases). V was clipped by 8 bases and J by 5 bases, with 21 bases between them. CDR1 is WSHSY, CDR2 SAAADI, per germline. The length of the CDR3 is 15 residues. CDR3 protein: CASQFGEGTGTEAFF. DNA of the CDR3: TGCGCCAGCCAGTTCGGGGAGGGGACGGGGACTGAAGCTTTCTTT.

The CDR3 coding sequence is TGTGCCAGCAGTTTTGGGGGACTCGGGAATGAGCAGTTCTTC. Translated, it gives CASSFGGLGNEQFF. The chain couples TRBV28 to TRBJ2-1; tentative D call: TRBD2 (6 bases). Trimming shortened V by 3 bases and J by 7 bases, and 13 bases separated the two germline ends. From germline, CDR1 is MDHEN and CDR2 SYDVKM. The CDR3 contains 14 residues.

Only one count was recorded for this clone. J is TRBJ1-6 and V is TRBV7-8; D is unresolved. This CDR3 is 17 amino acids long. From germline, CDR1 is SGHVS and CDR2 FQNEAQ. V dropped 4 bases and J dropped 10 bases, with 23 bases sitting between them. The CDR3 spells CASSSLYRASRDSPLHF. The CDR3 DNA follows: TGTGCCAGCAGCTCGTTATACCGGGCCTCTCGAGACTCACCCCTCCACTTT.

This clone was picked up one time. The chain combines TRBV5-5 with TRBJ2-4; a possible D gene is TRBD2 (6 bases). V shed 0 bases and J shed 4 bases, with 8 bases lying between them. Germline CDR1 reads SGHKS; CDR2 reads YYEKEE (reference sequence). The length of the CDR3 is 14 residues. The CDR3 loop reads CASSLGDWKNIQYF. The CDR3 DNA reads as TGTGCCAGCAGCTTGGGGGACTGGAAAAACATTCAGTACTTC.

The chain combines TRBV5-1 with TRBJ2-1; 7 positions agree with TRBD2. The V gene end was trimmed by 1 base and the J gene end by 6 bases; junction bases not matched to a gene: 1. The CDR3 runs to 13 residues. Germline V gives CDR1 SGHRS, CDR2 YFSETQ. The DNA for the CDR3 is TGCGCCAGCAGCTTGTGGGAGGGCAATGAGCAGTTCTTC. Translated, it gives CASSLWEGNEQFF.

V is TRBV28 and J is TRBJ1-5; no clear D. V dropped 4 bases and J dropped 4 bases, with 20 bases sitting between them. The CDR3 is made up of 17 amino acids. The germline CDR1 and CDR2 sequences are MDHEN and SYDVKM. CDR3 bases: TGTGCCAGCAGTTCTCCCTTGGCCGGGGTTGGGAATCAGCCCCAGCATTTT. Residues: CASSSPLAGVGNQPQHF.

Written as DNA, the CDR3 is TGTGCCAGCTCACCCCTAGCGGACCTGCGTGGAACCGGGGAGCTGTTTTTT. Protein: CASSPLADLRGTGELFF. This chain joins TRBV18 and TRBJ2-2, with 7 bases lining up with TRBD2. This CDR3 has 17 amino acids. Germline V gene data show CDR1 as KGHSH and CDR2 as LQKENI. Trimming took 3 bases from V and 5 from J; bases not matched to a gene: 12.

This chain uses TRBV19 with TRBJ1-2, with 11 nucleotides matching TRBD1. V lost 3 bases to trimming and J lost 6 bases; unmatched junction nucleotides: 3. CDR1 is LNHDA and CDR2 is SQIVND in the germline V gene (reference sequence). CDR3 length: 14 residues. DNA of the CDR3: TGTGCCAGTAGTATTGGACAGGGGGCAGATGGCTACACCTTC. It codes for CASSIGQGADGYTF.

The CDR3 loop is CASSLDRTLGVTGELFF. For the CDR3, the DNA is TGTGCCAGCAGCTTAGATAGGACTTTGGGGGTCACCGGGGAGCTGTTTTTT. The chain links TRBV7-6 to TRBJ2-2; TRBD1 or TRBD2 may be the D gene (5 bases each). Germline CDR1 and CDR2: SGHVS and FNYEAQ. With 1 base removed from V and 4 bases from J, the gap between germline ends came to 16 bases. The CDR3 contains 17 residues.

This clone showed up just once. The chain employs TRBV13 and TRBJ2-2; unclear D gene. Per the germline V gene, CDR1 is PRHDT and CDR2 is FYEKMQ (reference sequence). V was trimmed by 3 bases and J by 6 bases, leaving 8 bases between them. The CDR3 consists of 13 residues. The CDR3 coding sequence is TGTGCCAGCAGCTTTGGGTTTGCCGGGGAGCTGTTTTTT. Amino acid sequence: CASSFGFAGELFF.

The J gene is TRBJ1-1, the V gene TRBV9; D is possibly TRBD1 (6 bases). The CDR3 contains 14 residues. With 0 bases removed from V and 5 bases from J, the gap between germline ends came to 11 bases. Germline assignment: CDR1 SGDLS and CDR2 YYNGEE. The CDR3 region is CASSVVRGGTEAFF. The CDR3 DNA sequence: TGTGCCAGCAGCGTAGTCAGGGGTGGGACTGAAGCTTTCTTT.

This clone has only one observation. V gene TRBV19 combines with J gene TRBJ1-1; TRBD1 agrees at 7 bases. This CDR3 has 14 residues. V lost 3 bases, J lost 6 bases, and 7 bases stayed unmatched. Germline-derived CDR1 and CDR2 are LNHDA and SQIVND (reference sequence). The CDR3 sequence is CASSIPRGLAEAFF. CDR3 coding DNA: TGTGCCAGTAGTATCCCGAGGGGGCTAGCTGAAGCTTTCTTT.

The genes are TRBV27 and TRBJ2-1, with 9 nucleotides matching TRBD2. Unmatched junction bases numbered 5, after V lost 4 bases and J lost 4 bases. Germline CDR1 reads MNHEY; CDR2 reads SMNVEV (reference sequence). The CDR3 has 15 amino acids. The CDR3 region is CASSWDSGSYNEQFF. CDR3 nucleotide sequence: TGTGCCAGCAGTTGGGATAGCGGGAGTTACAATGAGCAGTTCTTC.

This chain connects TRBV2 to TRBJ1-5; 8 bases map to TRBD1. The germline gives CDR1 SNHLY, CDR2 FYNNEI. The J segment lost 1 base and the V segment lost 2 bases, leaving 7 bases of the junction unmatched. The CDR3 consists of 17 residues. The chain's CDR3 is CASSEPQGAGSNQPQHF. CDR3 DNA sequence: TGTGCCAGCAGTGAACCTCAGGGGGCAGGGAGCAATCAGCCCCAGCATTTT.

CDR3 loop: CASSLGPSGEETQYF. The CDR3 DNA is TGTGCCAGCAGCTTAGGCCCTAGCGGGGAAGAGACCCAGTACTTC. V gene TRBV13 combines with J gene TRBJ2-5; 9 bases match TRBD2. CDR3 length equals 15 residues. From germline, CDR1 is PRHDT and CDR2 FYEKMQ (reference sequence). Trimming at V came to 0 bases and at J to 3 bases, leaving 2 bases not matched to a gene.

The V and J genes are TRBV2 and TRBJ2-1, with TRBD1 matching over 11 bases. There are 14 residues in the CDR3. The J segment lost 6 bases and the V segment lost 4 bases, leaving 2 bases of the junction unmatched. The germline V gene has CDR1 SNHLY and CDR2 FYNNEI. The CDR3 nucleotides are TGTGCCAGCAGTGTGGGACAGGGGGTCAATGAGCAGTTCTTC. It translates to CASSVGQGVNEQFF. Drawing the rest from reference TRBV2 and TRBJ2-1, the complete variable domain is EPEVTQTPSHQVTQMGQEVILRCVPISNHLYFYWYRQILGQKVEFLVSFYNNEISEKSEIFDDQFSVERPDGSNFTLKIRSTKLEDSAMYFCASSVGQGVNEQFFGPGTRLTVL.

This rearrangement joins TRBV9 to TRBJ2-7; D is unclear. This CDR3 spans 12 amino acids. Trimming stripped 0 bases from V and 7 bases from J, with 8 bases between. Germline V gives CDR1 SGDLS, CDR2 YYNGEE. CDR3: CASSVETGEQYF. As DNA, the CDR3 is TGTGCCAGCAGCGTAGAGACCGGGGAGCAGTACTTC.

J is TRBJ1-5 and V is TRBV28; 9 bases are a match to TRBD1. The germline V gene has CDR1 MDHEN and CDR2 SYDVKM. The V segment lost 4 bases and the J segment 3 bases; nucleotides outside the gene matches: 13. This CDR3 has 18 residues. Here the CDR3 DNA reads TGTGCCAGCAGTTCGAGATCCTCCGGGACAGGGCACAATCAGCCCCAGCATTTT. This sequence encodes CASSSRSSGTGHNQPQHF. Filled out from reference TRBV28 and TRBJ1-5, the complete variable domain reads DVKVTQSSRYLVKRTGEKVFLECVQDMDHENMFWYRQDPGLGLRLIYFSYDVKMKEKGDIPEGYSVSREKKERFSLILESASTNQTSMYLCASSSRSSGTGHNQPQHFGDGTRLSIL.

The rearrangement links TRBV11-2 to TRBJ1-1; 8 bases are a match to TRBD1. The J segment lost 4 bases and the V segment lost 2 bases, leaving 6 bases of the junction unmatched. The CDR3 length is 15 residues. The germline gives CDR1 SGHAT, CDR2 FQNNGV. CDR3 coding DNA: TGTGCCAGCAGCTTACAGGGGGCCGGGAGCACTGAAGCTTTCTTT. As protein: CASSLQGAGSTEAFF.

This chain links TRBV7-2 with TRBJ1-1; D unresolved. CDR1 is SGHTA and CDR2 is FQGNSA in the germline V gene. V was cut by 3 bases and J by 1 base, with 9 bases left in between. This CDR3 is 14 amino acids long. The CDR3 loop is CASSLDGGNTEAFF. CDR3 coding DNA: TGTGCCAGCAGCTTGGACGGTGGGAACACTGAAGCTTTCTTT. The full variable domain, with the rest looked up from reference TRBV7-2 and TRBJ1-1, is GAGVSQSPSNKVTEKGKDVELRCDPISGHTALYWYRQSLGQGLEFLIYFQGNSAPDKSGLPSDRFSAERTGGSVSTLTIQRTQQEDSAVYLCASSLDGGNTEAFFGQGTRLTVV.